The TCR beta chain under discussion was sequenced for a study of identifying expanded T cells in peripheral blood. In this sample, this clone turned up once. The CDR3 is 14 amino acids. V lost 3 bases and J lost 0, with 3 bases in between. Germline V gives CDR1 SGHDN, CDR2 FVKESK. Here immunoSEQ multiplex PCR was the method, and the copy in TCRdb shows in-frame clones only, minus some. The data contain tens of thousands of clones, roughly 86% of them singletons. This chain connects TRBV14 to TRBJ2-6; D remains ambiguous. This clonotype was sampled from a person aged 18 to 69 in good health. What was sequenced was blood. For the CDR3, the DNA is TGTGCCAGCAGCCAGAGCTCTGGGGCCAACGTCCTGACTTTC. Protein: CASSQSSGANVLTF.